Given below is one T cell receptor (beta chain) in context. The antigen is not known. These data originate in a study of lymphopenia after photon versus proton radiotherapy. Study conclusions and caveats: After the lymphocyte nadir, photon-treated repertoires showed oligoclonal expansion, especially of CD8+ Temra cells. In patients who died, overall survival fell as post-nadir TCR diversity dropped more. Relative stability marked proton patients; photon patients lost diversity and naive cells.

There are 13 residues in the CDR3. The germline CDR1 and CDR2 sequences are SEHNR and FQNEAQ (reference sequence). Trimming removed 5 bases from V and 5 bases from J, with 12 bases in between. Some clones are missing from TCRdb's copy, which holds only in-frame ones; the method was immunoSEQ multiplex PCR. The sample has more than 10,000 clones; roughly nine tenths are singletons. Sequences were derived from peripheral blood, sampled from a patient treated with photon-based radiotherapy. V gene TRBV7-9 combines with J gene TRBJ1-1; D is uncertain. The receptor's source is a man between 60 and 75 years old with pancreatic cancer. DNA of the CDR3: TGTGCCAGCAGCCCAGATGCTTTAACTGAAGCTTTCTTT. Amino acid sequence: CASSPDALTEAFF. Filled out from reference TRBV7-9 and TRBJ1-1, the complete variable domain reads DTGVSQNPRHKITKRGQNVTFRCDPISEHNRLYWYRQTLGQGPEFLTYFQNEAQLEKSRLLSDRFSAERPKGSFSTLEIQRTEQGDSAMYLCASSPDALTEAFFGQGTRLTVV.